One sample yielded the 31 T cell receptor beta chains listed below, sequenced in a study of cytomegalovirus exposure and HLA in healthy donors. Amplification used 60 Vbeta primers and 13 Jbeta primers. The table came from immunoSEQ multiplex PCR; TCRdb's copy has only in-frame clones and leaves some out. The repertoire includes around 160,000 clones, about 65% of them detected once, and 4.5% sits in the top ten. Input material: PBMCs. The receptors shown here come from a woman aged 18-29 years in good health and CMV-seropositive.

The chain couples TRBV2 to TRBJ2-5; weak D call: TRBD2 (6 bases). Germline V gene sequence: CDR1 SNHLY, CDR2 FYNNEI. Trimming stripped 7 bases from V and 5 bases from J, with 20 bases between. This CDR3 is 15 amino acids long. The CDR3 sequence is CASTPFEGRRETQYF. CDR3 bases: TGTGCCAGCACACCATTCGAGGGGAGGCGGGAGACCCAGTACTTC. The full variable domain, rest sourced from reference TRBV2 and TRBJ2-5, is EPEVTQTPSHQVTQMGQEVILRCVPISNHLYFYWYRQILGQKVEFLVSFYNNEISEKSEIFDDQFSVERPDGSNFTLKIRSTKLEDSAMYFCASTPFEGRRETQYFGPGTRLLVL.

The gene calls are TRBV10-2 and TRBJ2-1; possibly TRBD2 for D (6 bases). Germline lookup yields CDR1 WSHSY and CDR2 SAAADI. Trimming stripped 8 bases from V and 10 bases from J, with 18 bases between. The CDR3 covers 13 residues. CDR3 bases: TGCGCCAGCTTGGGACTCCCCGTGTGGGAGCAGTTCTTC. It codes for CASLGLPVWEQFF.

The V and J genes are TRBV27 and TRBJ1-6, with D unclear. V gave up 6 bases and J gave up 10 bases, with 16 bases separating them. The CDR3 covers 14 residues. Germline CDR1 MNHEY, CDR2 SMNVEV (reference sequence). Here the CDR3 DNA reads TGTGCCAGCAGGTACCGGGCCCCGGGGTCACCCCTCCACTTT. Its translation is CASRYRAPGSPLHF.

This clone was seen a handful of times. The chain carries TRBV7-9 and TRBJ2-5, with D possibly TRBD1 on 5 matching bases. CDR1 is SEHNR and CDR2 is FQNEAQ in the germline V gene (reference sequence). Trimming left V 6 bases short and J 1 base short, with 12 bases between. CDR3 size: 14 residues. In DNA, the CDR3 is TGTGCCAGCAGTCAGGTAGGGGTCCAAGAGACCCAGTACTTC. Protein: CASSQVGVQETQYF.

CDR3 in DNA: TGTGCCAGCGGCGGGCCTTTCTATGGCTACACCTTC. It codes for CASGGPFYGYTF. This rearrangement joins TRBV6-6 to TRBJ1-2; D uncertain. This CDR3 region has 12 residues. Per the germline V gene, CDR1 is MNHNY and CDR2 is SVGAGI (reference sequence). The V gene lost 8 bases and the J gene lost 4 bases, with 11 bases spanning the gap.

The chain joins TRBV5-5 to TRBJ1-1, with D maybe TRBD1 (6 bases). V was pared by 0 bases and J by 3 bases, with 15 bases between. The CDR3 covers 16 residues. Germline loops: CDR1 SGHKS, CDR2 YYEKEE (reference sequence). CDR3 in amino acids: CASSLVTRQVDTEAFF. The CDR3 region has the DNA TGTGCCAGCAGCTTGGTTACCCGACAGGTGGACACTGAAGCTTTCTTT.

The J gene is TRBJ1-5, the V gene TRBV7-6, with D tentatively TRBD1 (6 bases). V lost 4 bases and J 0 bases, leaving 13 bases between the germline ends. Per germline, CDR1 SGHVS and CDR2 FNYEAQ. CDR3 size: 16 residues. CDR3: CASSSQDSSSNQPQHF. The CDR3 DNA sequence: TGTGCCAGCAGCTCACAGGACAGTTCTAGCAATCAGCCCCAGCATTTT.

The CDR3 coding sequence is TGTGCCACCAGCAGTCGGATAGACAGGGGGGGAGGCAATCAGCCCCAGCATTTT. Encoded protein: CATSSRIDRGGGNQPQHF. V and J are TRBV15 and TRBJ1-5; 9 nucleotides line up with TRBD1. Germline loops: CDR1 LNHNV, CDR2 YYDKDF (reference sequence). V shed 3 bases and J 2 bases; nucleotides not matched to a gene: 11. The CDR3 has 18 amino acids.

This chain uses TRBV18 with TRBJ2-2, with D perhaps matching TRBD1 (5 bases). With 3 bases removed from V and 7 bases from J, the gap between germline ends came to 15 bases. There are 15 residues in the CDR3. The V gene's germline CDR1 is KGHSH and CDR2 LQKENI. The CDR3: CASSPTQQASGELFF. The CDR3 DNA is TGTGCCAGCTCACCTACTCAACAGGCAAGCGGGGAGCTGTTTTTT.

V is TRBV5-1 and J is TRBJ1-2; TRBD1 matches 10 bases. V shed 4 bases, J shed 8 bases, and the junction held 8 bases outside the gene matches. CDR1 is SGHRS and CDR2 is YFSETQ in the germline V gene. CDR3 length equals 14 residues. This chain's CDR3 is CASSEGQGSFGYTF. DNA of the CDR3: TGCGCCAGCAGCGAGGGACAGGGGTCTTTCGGCTACACCTTC.

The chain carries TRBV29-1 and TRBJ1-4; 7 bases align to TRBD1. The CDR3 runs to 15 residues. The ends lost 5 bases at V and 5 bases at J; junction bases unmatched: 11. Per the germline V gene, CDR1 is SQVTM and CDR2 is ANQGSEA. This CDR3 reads CSVRTGAGKNEKLFF. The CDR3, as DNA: TGCAGCGTTCGAACAGGGGCGGGAAAGAATGAAAAACTGTTTTTT.

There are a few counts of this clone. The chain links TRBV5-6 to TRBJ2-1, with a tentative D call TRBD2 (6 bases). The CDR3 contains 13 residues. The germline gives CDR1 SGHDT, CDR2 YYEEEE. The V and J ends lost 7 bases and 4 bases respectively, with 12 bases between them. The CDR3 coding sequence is TGTGCCAGCTCTTTAGGAGGGTACAATGAGCAGTTCTTC. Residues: CASSLGGYNEQFF.

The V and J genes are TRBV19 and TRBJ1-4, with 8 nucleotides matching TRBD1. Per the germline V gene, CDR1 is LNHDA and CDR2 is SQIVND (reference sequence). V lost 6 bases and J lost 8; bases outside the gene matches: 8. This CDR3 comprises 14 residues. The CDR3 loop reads CASSDRGRNEKLFF. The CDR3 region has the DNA TGTGCCAGTAGCGACAGGGGAAGAAACGAAAAACTGTTTTTT.

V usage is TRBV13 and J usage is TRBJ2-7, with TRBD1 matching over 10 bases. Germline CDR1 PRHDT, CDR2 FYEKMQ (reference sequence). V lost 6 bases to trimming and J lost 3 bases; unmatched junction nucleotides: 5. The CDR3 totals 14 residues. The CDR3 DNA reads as TGTGCCAGCAGGACAGGGGGCGAAGTCTACGAGCAGTACTTC. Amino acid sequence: CASRTGGEVYEQYF.

CDR3 DNA sequence: TGTGCCAGCAGCCCACCGGATTATACCCAGGTTTATAGCAATCAGCCCCAGCATTTT. Encoded protein: CASSPPDYTQVYSNQPQHF. V and J are TRBV28 and TRBJ1-5; the D is unclear. The germline V gene has CDR1 MDHEN and CDR2 SYDVKM. The CDR3 is made up of 19 amino acids. Deletions cut 6 bases from V and 0 bases from J, with 24 bases between.

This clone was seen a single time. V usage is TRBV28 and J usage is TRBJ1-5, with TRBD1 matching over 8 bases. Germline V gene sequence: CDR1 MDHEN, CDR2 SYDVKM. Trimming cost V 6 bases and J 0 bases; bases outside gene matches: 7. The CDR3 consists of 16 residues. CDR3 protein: CASRFGTGYSNQPQHF. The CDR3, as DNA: TGTGCCAGCAGATTCGGGACAGGCTATAGCAATCAGCCCCAGCATTTT. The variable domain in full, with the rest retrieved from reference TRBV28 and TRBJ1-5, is DVKVTQSSRYLVKRTGEKVFLECVQDMDHENMFWYRQDPGLGLRLIYFSYDVKMKEKGDIPEGYSVSREKKERFSLILESASTNQTSMYLCASRFGTGYSNQPQHFGDGTRLSIL.

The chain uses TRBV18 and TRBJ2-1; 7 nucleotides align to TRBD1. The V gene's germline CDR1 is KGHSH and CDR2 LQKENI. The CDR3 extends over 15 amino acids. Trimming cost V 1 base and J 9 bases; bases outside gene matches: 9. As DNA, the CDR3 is TGTGCCAGCTCACCACGGAGACAGGGATACGGTGAGCAGTTCTTC. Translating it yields CASSPRRQGYGEQFF.

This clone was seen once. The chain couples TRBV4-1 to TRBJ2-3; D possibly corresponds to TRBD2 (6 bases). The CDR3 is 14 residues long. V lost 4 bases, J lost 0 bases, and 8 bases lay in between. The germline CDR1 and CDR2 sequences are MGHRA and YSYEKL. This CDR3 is CASSPGTSTDTQYF. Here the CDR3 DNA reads TGCGCCAGCAGCCCCGGGACTAGCACAGATACGCAGTATTTT.

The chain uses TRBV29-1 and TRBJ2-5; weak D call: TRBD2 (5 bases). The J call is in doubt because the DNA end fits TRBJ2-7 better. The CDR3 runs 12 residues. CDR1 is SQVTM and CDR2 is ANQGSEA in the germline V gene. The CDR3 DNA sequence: TGCAGCGTTAAACCGAGCGGCTACGAGCAGTACTTC. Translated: CSVKPSGYEQYF.

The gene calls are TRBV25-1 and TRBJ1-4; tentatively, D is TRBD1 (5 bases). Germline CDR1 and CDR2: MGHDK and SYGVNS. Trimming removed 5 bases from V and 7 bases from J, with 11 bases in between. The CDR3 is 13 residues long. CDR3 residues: CASSRRGSEKLFF. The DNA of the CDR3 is TGTGCCAGCAGTCGGAGGGGAAGTGAAAAACTGTTTTTT.

CDR3 sequence: CASGRHYDEQFF. CDR3 nucleotide sequence: TGTGCCAGCGGTCGACATTATGATGAGCAGTTCTTC. The chain has TRBV25-1 and TRBJ2-1; D remains unclear. CDR3 size: 12 residues. Looked up from germline, CDR1 is MGHDK and CDR2 is SYGVNS. The V end was cut by 8 bases, the J end by 8 bases, with 13 bases between.

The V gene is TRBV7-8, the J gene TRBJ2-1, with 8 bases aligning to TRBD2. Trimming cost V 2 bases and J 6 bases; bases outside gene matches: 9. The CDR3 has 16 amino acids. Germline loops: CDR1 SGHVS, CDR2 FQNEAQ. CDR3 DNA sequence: TGTGCCAGCAGCTTAACCTCGGGACTAGTCCCCAATGAGCAGTTCTTC. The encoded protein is CASSLTSGLVPNEQFF.

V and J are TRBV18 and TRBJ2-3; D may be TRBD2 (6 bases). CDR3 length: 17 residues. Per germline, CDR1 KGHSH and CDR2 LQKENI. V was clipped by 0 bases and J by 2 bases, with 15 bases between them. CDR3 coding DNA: TGTGCCAGCTCACCACCGGGGGGTCGCGGGGTCACAGATACGCAGTATTTT. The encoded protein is CASSPPGGRGVTDTQYF.

CDR3 bases: TGTGCCAGCAGCCCCGGACTGATCCAAGAGACCCAGTACTTC. Translating it yields CASSPGLIQETQYF. The chain joins TRBV6-5 to TRBJ2-5; a possible D gene is TRBD2 (5 bases). Looked up from germline, CDR1 is MNHEY and CDR2 is SVGAGI. The CDR3 has 14 amino acids. V lost 6 bases and J lost 1, with 12 bases in between.

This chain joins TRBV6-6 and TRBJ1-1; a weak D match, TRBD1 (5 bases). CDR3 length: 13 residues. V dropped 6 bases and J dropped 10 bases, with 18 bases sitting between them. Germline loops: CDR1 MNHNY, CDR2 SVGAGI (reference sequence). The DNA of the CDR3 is TGTGCCAGCAGGGAGCGTGGGGGGGTTGGAGCTTTCTTT. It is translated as CASRERGGVGAFF.

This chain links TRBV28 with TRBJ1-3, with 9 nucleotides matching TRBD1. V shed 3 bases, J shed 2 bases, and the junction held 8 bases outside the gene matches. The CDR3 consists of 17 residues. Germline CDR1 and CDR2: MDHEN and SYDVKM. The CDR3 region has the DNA TGTGCCAGCAGTTTCCTCGGGACAGGGAAAACTGGAAACACCATATATTTT. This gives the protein CASSFLGTGKTGNTIYF.

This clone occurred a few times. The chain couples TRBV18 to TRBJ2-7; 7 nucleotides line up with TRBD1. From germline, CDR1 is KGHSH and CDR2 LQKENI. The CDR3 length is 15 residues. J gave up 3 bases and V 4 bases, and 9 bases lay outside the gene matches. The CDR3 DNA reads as TGTGCCAGCTCACTACAACAGGGGACAATCTACGAGCAGTACTTC. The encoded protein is CASSLQQGTIYEQYF. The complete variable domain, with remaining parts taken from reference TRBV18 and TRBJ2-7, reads NAGVMQNPRHLVRRRGQEARLRCSPMKGHSHVYWYRQLPEEGLKFMVYLQKENIIDESGMPKERFSAEFPKEGPSILRIQQVVRGDSAAYFCASSLQQGTIYEQYFGPGTRLTVT.

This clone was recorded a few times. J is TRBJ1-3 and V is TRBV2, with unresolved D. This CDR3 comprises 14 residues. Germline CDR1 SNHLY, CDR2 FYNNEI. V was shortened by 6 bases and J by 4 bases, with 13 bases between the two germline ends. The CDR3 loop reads CASSVQGLGNTIYF. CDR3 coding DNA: TGTGCCAGCAGCGTTCAAGGACTGGGAAACACCATATATTTT.

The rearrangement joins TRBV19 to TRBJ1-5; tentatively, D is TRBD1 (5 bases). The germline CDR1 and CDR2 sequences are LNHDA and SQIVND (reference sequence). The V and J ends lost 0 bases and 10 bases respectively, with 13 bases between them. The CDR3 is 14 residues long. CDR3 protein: CASSIEGHGGPQHF. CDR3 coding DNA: TGTGCCAGTAGTATAGAAGGACACGGGGGACCCCAGCATTTT.

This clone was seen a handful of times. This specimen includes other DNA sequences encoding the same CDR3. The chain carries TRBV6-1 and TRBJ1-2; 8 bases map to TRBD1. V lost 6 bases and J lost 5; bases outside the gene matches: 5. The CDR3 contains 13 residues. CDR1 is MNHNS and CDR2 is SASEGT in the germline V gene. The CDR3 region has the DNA TGTGCCAGCAGACCCGGACAGGGTTATGGCTACACCTTC. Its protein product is CASRPGQGYGYTF.

The CDR3, as DNA: TGTGCCAGTAGTATAGATCTAAGCATCCCCACCGGGGAGCTGTTTTTT. Encoded protein: CASSIDLSIPTGELFF. The chain has TRBV19 and TRBJ2-2; no reliable D call. V gave up 0 bases and J gave up 4 bases, with 12 bases separating them. Germline CDR1 is LNHDA and CDR2 is SQIVND (reference sequence). This CDR3 contains 16 residues.